This T cell receptor (beta chain) was recovered during a study of blood T cell repertoires in COVID-19. Study-level information: The cDNA or gDNA used as material had been derived from T cells, B-cell-depleted T cells, or PBMCs.

Per germline, CDR1 SEHNR and CDR2 FQNEAQ (reference sequence). V was cut by 3 bases and J by 1 base, with 8 bases left in between. CDR3 length: 14 amino acids. In this sample, this clone turned up once. Some clones are missing from TCRdb's copy, which holds only in-frame ones; the method was immunoSEQ multiplex PCR. The data hold about 200,000 clones, with 94% observed a single time. The rearrangement uses TRBV7-9 and TRBJ2-3; D gene unclear. This TCR was recovered from a young man with COVID-19, enrolled during active disease. Material: peripheral blood. The CDR3 loop reads CASSFAEGTDTQYF. DNA of the CDR3: TGTGCCAGCAGCTTTGCTGAGGGCACAGATACGCAGTATTTT.